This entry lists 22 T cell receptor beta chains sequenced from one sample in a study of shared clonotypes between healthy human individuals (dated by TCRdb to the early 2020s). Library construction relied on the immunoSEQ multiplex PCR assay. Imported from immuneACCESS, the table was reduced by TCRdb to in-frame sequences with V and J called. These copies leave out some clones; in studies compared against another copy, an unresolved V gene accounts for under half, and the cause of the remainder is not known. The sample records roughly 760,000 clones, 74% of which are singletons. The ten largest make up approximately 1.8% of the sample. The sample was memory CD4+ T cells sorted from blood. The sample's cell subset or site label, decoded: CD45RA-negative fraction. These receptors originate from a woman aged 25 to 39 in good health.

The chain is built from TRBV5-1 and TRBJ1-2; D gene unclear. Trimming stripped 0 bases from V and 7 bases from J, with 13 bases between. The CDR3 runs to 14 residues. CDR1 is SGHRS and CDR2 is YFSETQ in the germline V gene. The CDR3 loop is CASSLVSGGGGYTF. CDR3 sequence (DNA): TGCGCCAGCAGCTTGGTATCCGGCGGCGGTGGCTACACCTTC.

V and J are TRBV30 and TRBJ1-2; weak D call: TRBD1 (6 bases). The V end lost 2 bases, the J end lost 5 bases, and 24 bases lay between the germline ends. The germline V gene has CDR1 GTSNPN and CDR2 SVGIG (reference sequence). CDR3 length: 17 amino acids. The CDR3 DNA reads TGTGCCTGGAGTCCGGGACACCTACTGAGGGGAGCTTATGGCTACACCTTC. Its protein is CAWSPGHLLRGAYGYTF.

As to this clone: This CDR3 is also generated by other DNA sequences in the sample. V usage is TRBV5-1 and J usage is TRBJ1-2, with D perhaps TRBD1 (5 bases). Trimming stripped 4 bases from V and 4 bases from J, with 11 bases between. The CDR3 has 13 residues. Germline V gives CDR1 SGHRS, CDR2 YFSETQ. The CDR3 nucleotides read TGCGCCAGCAGCCTAACGGGGGTCTATGGCTACACCTTC. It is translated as CASSLTGVYGYTF.

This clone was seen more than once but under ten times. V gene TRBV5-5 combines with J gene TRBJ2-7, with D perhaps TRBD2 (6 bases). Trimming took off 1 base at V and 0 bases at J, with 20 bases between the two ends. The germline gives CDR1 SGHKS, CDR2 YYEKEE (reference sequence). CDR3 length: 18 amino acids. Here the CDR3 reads CASSLREAPNKNSYEQYF. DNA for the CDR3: TGTGCCAGCAGCTTGAGGGAGGCGCCGAACAAAAACTCCTACGAGCAGTACTTC. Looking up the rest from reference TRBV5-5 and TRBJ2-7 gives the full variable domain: DAGVTQSPTHLIKTRGQQVTLRCSPISGHKSVSWYQQVLGQGPQFIFQYYEKEERGRGNFPDRFSARQFPNYSSELNVNALLLGDSALYLCASSLREAPNKNSYEQYFGPGTRLTVT.

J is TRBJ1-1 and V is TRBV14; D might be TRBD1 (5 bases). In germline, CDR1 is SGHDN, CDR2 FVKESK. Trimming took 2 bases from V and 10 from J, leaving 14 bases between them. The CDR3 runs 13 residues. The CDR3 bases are TGTGCCAGCAGCCAATTGCCCGACAGTTTAGCTTTCTTT. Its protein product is CASSQLPDSLAFF.

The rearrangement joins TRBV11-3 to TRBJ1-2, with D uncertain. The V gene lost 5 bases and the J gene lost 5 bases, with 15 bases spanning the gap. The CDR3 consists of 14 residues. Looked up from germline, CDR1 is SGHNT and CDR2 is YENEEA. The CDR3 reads CASSQLACRYGYTF. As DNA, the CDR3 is TGTGCCAGCAGCCAATTGGCCTGTCGGTATGGCTACACCTTC.

CDR3 DNA: TGTGCCAGCAGCCCCGCCCAATTACTGACCTCTGGGGCCAACGTCCTGACTTTC. Translating gives CASSPAQLLTSGANVLTF. The chain combines TRBV9 with TRBJ2-6; D remains ambiguous. CDR3 length: 18 residues. CDR1 and CDR2 (germline): SGDLS, YYNGEE. With 4 bases removed from V and 0 bases from J, the gap between germline ends came to 17 bases.

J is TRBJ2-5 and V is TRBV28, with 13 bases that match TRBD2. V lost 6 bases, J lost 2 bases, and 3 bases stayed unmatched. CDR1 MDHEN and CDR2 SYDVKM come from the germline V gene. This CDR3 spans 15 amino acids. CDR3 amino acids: CASSSLAGGQETQYF. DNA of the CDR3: TGTGCCAGCAGCTCACTAGCGGGAGGGCAAGAGACCCAGTACTTC.

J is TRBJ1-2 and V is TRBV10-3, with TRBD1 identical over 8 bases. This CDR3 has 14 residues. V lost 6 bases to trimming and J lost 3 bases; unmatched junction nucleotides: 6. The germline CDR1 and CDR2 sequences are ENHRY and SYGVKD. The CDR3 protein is CAIRGQVVDYGYTF. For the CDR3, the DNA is TGTGCCATCAGGGGACAGGTAGTTGACTATGGCTACACCTTC.

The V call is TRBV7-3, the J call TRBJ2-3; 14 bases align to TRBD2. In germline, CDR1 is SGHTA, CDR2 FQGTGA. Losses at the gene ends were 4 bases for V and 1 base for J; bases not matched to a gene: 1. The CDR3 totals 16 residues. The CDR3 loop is CASSSGLAGGTDTQYF. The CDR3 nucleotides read TGTGCCAGCAGCTCGGGACTAGCGGGGGGCACAGATACGCAGTATTTT.

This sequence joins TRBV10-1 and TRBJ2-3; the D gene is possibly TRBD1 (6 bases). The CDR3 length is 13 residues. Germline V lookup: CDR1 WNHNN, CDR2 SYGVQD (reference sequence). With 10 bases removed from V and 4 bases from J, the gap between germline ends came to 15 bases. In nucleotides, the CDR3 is TGCGCCACCCAACCAGGGGCAGCAGATACGCAGTATTTT. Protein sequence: CATQPGAADTQYF.

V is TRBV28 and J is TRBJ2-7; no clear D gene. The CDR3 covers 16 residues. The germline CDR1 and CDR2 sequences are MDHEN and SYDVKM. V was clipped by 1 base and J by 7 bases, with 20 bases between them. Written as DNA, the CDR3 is TGTGCCAGCAGTTTATATTCTTTCCTAGGTCTCCCTGAGCAGTACTTC. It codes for CASSLYSFLGLPEQYF.

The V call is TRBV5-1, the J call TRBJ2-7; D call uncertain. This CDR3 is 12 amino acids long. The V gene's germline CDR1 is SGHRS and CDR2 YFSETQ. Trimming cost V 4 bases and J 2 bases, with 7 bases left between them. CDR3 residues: CASSTGPYEQYF. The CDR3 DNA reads TGCGCCAGCAGCACGGGTCCCTACGAGCAGTACTTC.

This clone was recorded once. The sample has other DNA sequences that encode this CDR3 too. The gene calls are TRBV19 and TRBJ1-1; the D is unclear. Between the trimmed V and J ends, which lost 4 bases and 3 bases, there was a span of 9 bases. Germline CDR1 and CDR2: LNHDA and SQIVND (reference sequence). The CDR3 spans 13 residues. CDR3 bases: TGTGCCAGTAGTAAAACGGGCTACACTGAAGCTTTCTTT. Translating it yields CASSKTGYTEAFF.

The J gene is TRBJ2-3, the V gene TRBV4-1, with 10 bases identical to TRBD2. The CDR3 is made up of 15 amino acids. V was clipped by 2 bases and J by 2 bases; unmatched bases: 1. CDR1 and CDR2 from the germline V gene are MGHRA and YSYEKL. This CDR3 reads CASSQTSGNTDTQYF. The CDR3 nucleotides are TGCGCCAGCAGCCAAACTAGCGGGAACACAGATACGCAGTATTTT.

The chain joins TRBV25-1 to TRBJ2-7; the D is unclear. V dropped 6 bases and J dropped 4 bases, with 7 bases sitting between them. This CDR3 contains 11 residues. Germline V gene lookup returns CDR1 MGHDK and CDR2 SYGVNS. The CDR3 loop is CASRTLYEQYF. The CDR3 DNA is TGTGCCAGCAGAACCTTATACGAGCAGTACTTC.

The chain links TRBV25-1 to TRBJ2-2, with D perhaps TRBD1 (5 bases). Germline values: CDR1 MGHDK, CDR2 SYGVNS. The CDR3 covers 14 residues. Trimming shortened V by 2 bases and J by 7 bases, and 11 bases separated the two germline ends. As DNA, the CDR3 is TGTGCCAGCAGTGAAGCCCAGGGTGGCGGGGAGCTGTTTTTT. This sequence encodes CASSEAQGGGELFF.

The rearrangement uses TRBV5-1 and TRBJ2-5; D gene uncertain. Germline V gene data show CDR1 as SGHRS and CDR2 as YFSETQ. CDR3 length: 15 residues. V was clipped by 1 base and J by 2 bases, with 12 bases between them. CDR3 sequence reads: CASSLSARPQETQYF. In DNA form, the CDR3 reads TGCGCCAGCAGCTTGTCGGCCAGGCCTCAAGAGACCCAGTACTTC.

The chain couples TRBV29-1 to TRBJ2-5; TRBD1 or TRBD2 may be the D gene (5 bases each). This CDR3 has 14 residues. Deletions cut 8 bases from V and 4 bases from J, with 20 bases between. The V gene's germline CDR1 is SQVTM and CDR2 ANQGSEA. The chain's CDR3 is CSTPPGTAGETQYF. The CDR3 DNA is TGCAGCACCCCTCCCGGGACCGCGGGAGAGACCCAGTACTTC.

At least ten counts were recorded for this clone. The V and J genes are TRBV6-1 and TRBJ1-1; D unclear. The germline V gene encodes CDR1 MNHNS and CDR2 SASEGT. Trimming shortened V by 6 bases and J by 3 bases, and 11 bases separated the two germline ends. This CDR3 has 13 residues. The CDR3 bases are TGTGCCAGCAGCCCAATTTTGGACACTGAAGCTTTCTTT. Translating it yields CASSPILDTEAFF.

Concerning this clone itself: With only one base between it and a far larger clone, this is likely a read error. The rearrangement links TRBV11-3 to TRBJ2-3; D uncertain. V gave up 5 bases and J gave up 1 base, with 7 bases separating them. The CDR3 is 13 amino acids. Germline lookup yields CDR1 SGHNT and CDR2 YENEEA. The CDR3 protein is CASSPPGTDTQYF. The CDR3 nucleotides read TGTGCCAGCAGCCCCCCAGGCACAGATACGCAGTATTTT.

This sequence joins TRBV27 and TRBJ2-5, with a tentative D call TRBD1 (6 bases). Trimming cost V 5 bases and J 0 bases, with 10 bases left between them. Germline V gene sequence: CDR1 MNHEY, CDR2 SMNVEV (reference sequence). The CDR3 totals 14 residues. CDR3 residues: CASSVGHYQETQYF. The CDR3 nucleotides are TGTGCCAGCAGTGTGGGACACTACCAAGAGACCCAGTACTTC.